These 21 T cell receptor beta chains came from one sample sequenced in a study of beta chain features in type 1 diabetes. Expressed TCRB transcripts were sequenced because the isolated RNA had all been reverse transcribed beforehand. Generated by immunoSEQ multiplex PCR, the TCRdb table keeps only in-frame clones and is missing some. The sample has over 500,000 clones; around a sixth are singletons. The sequenced sample was naive CD4+ T cells from blood. The receptors here all came from a man in his late teens or twenties in good health.

The chain carries TRBV28 and TRBJ1-1, with 7 bases that match TRBD1. CDR3 size: 15 residues. Germline CDR1 MDHEN, CDR2 SYDVKM. Germline trimming cut 6 bases from V and 6 bases from J; bases unmatched to any gene: 13. The chain's CDR3 is CASRPLTGRAAEAFF. The DNA for the CDR3 is TGTGCCAGCAGGCCCTTGACAGGGAGGGCCGCTGAAGCTTTCTTT.

This sequence joins TRBV2 and TRBJ2-1, with unresolved D. Germline CDR1 is SNHLY and CDR2 is FYNNEI. With 6 bases removed from V and 3 bases from J, the gap between germline ends came to 15 bases. The CDR3 totals 15 residues. The CDR3: CASSPNSNGYNEQFF. The CDR3 DNA sequence: TGTGCCAGCAGCCCTAACTCCAACGGCTACAATGAGCAGTTCTTC.

The gene calls are TRBV2 and TRBJ1-5, with 7 bases fitting TRBD1. Germline CDR1 and CDR2: SNHLY and FYNNEI. CDR3 length: 14 residues. J gave up 0 bases and V 9 bases, and 5 bases lay outside the gene matches. CDR3 nucleotide sequence: TGTGCCAGTAAGGGACAGCCTAGCAATCAGCCCCAGCATTTT. Amino acids: CASKGQPSNQPQHF.

This clone was recorded a few times. This chain uses TRBV28 with TRBJ2-3, with 11 bases aligning to TRBD2. The CDR3 sequence is 14 residues long. V trimming: 8 bases; J trimming: 1 base; junction bases outside the gene matches: 2. Germline lookup yields CDR1 MDHEN and CDR2 SYDVKM. The CDR3 reads CASGTSGRTDTQYF. The CDR3 nucleotides read TGTGCCAGCGGGACTAGCGGACGCACAGATACGCAGTATTTT.

A few counts support this clone. The chain employs TRBV6-6 and TRBJ2-3; tentatively, D is TRBD2 (6 bases). The CDR3 is 14 amino acids. CDR1 MNHNY and CDR2 SVGAGI come from the germline V gene (reference sequence). Trimming took off 6 bases at V and 1 base at J, with 11 bases between the two ends. The CDR3 DNA is TGTGCCAGCAGACCCCCGGGAGGCACAGATACGCAGTATTTT. It encodes CASRPPGGTDTQYF.

The chain recombines TRBV9 with TRBJ2-2, with 16 bases lining up with TRBD2. The junction had 7 bases not matched to a gene; V was cut back by 4 bases and J by 4 bases. The CDR3 spans 18 residues. Germline CDR1 is SGDLS and CDR2 is YYNGEE. CDR3 DNA sequence: TGTGCCAGCAGCCTGGGACTAGCGGGAGGGCCTATCACCGGGGAGCTGTTTTTT. Translation: CASSLGLAGGPITGELFF. The full variable domain, its missing parts supplied by reference TRBV9 and TRBJ2-2, is DSGVTQTPKHLITATGQRVTLRCSPRSGDLSVYWYQQSLDQGLQFLIQYYNGEERAKGNILERFSAQQFPDLHSELNLSSLELGDSALYFCASSLGLAGGPITGELFFGEGSRLTVL.

This clone appeared a few times. The CDR3 spells CASSLFPLAGGLEQYF. The CDR3 region has the DNA TGTGCCAGCAGTTTATTCCCACTAGCGGGAGGGCTCGAGCAGTACTTC. The V and J genes are TRBV28 and TRBJ2-7; 13 bases line up with TRBD2. This CDR3 contains 16 residues. Trimming at V came to 1 base and at J to 6 bases, leaving 6 bases not matched to a gene. Germline-derived CDR1 and CDR2 are MDHEN and SYDVKM.

The chain combines TRBV28 with TRBJ1-2, with 9 nucleotides matching TRBD1. Germline CDR1 reads MDHEN; CDR2 reads SYDVKM. V dropped 6 bases and J dropped 8; count of bases not matched to a gene: 13. CDR3 length: 15 residues. DNA of the CDR3: TGTGCCAGCAGGCGACCGACAGGGGGTCTAGGGGGCTACACCTTC. Protein product: CASRRPTGGLGGYTF.

This chain connects TRBV6-1 to TRBJ2-5, with 8 bases identical to TRBD1. The germline V gene has CDR1 MNHNS and CDR2 SASEGT. This CDR3 has 15 amino acids. V dropped 2 bases and J dropped 3; count of bases not matched to a gene: 5. In nucleotides, the CDR3 is TGTGCCAGCAGTGAACTGCAGGGGGCCGAAGAGACCCAGTACTTC. Its translation is CASSELQGAEETQYF.

This rearrangement joins TRBV15 to TRBJ1-2; D is perhaps TRBD1 (6 bases). The CDR3 length is 16 residues. Trimming took off 1 base at V and 3 bases at J, with 15 bases between the two ends. CDR1 and CDR2 from the germline V gene are LNHNV and YYDKDF (reference sequence). CDR3 sequence (DNA): TGTGCCACCAGCAGAGTACAGGGATTATTTGACTATGGCTACACCTTC. Protein sequence: CATSRVQGLFDYGYTF. The whole variable domain, remainder taken from reference TRBV15 and TRBJ1-2, is DAMVIQNPRYQVTQFGKPVTLSCSQTLNHNVMYWYQQKSSQAPKLLFHYYDKDFNNEADTPDNFQSRRPNTSFCFLDIRSPGLGDTAMYLCATSRVQGLFDYGYTFGSGTRLTVV.

This clone was found a few times. The CDR3: CASSLARGEAFF. In DNA form, the CDR3 reads TGTGCCAGCAGCTTAGCGAGGGGAGAAGCTTTCTTT. J is TRBJ1-1 and V is TRBV7-2; TRBD1 might be the D (5 bases). Germline-derived CDR1 and CDR2 are SGHTA and FQGNSA. V was cut by 0 bases and J by 8 bases, with 7 bases left in between. The CDR3 runs to 12 residues. Full variable domain (remainder filled in from reference TRBV7-2 and TRBJ1-1): GAGVSQSPSNKVTEKGKDVELRCDPISGHTALYWYRQSLGQGLEFLIYFQGNSAPDKSGLPSDRFSAERTGGSVSTLTIQRTQQEDSAVYLCASSLARGEAFFGQGTRLTVV.

The V call is TRBV30, the J call TRBJ2-5; TRBD1 matches 7 bases. The J call may be incorrect, as the DNA end agrees better with TRBJ2-7. The CDR3 is 13 amino acids. Per germline, CDR1 GTSNPN and CDR2 SVGIG (reference sequence). CDR3 DNA: TGTGCCACAAGCCGGGACAGAAGCTACGAGCAGTACTTC. This sequence encodes CATSRDRSYEQYF.

This clone showed up just a few times. The chain recombines TRBV14 with TRBJ2-1, with 8 bases fitting TRBD2. Germline CDR1 SGHDN, CDR2 FVKESK. The CDR3 consists of 18 residues. The ends lost 4 bases at V and 8 bases at J; junction bases unmatched: 19. The CDR3 here is CASSLLGVAGSPGYEQFF. CDR3 in DNA: TGTGCCAGCAGCCTCCTAGGCGTAGCGGGATCCCCGGGCTATGAGCAGTTCTTC.

The CDR3 is CASSLTSGSTDTQYF. The CDR3 nucleotides read TGTGCCAGCAGCTTAACTAGCGGGAGCACAGATACGCAGTATTTT. V usage is TRBV7-8 and J usage is TRBJ2-3; TRBD2 agrees at 9 bases. Germline lookup yields CDR1 SGHVS and CDR2 FQNEAQ. V lost 2 bases, J lost 0 bases, and 0 bases stayed unmatched. The CDR3 contains 15 residues.

This clone was counted between two and nine times. The gene calls are TRBV6-1 and TRBJ1-2; 7 bases fit TRBD1. This CDR3 region has 12 residues. From germline, CDR1 is MNHNS and CDR2 SASEGT. V lost 3 bases to trimming and J lost 8 bases; unmatched junction nucleotides: 3. The CDR3 DNA reads TGTGCCAGCAGTGAGCAGGGGGGCGGCTACACCTTC. Translation gives CASSEQGGGYTF.

This clone was observed a handful of times. V gene TRBV7-2 combines with J gene TRBJ2-5; possible D gene TRBD1, 5 bases. Trimming took off 3 bases at V and 5 bases at J, with 10 bases between the two ends. Germline values: CDR1 SGHTA, CDR2 FQGNSA. The CDR3 spans 13 residues. The CDR3 sequence is CASSFGRVETQYF. CDR3 bases: TGTGCCAGCAGCTTCGGCAGGGTGGAGACCCAGTACTTC.

The rearrangement links TRBV4-3 to TRBJ1-1; 9 bases match TRBD1. This CDR3 is 15 amino acids long. Trimming removed 4 bases from V and 6 bases from J; junction bases left unmatched: 9. The germline gives CDR1 LGHNA, CDR2 YSLEER. As DNA, the CDR3 is TGCGCCAGCAGCCCTGGGACAGGGCGTGATGCTGAAGCTTTCTTT. Translated, it gives CASSPGTGRDAEAFF.

CDR3 protein: CASSLVGTSGGYEQYF. The CDR3 region has the DNA TGTGCCAGCAGCTTAGTAGGGACTAGCGGGGGATACGAGCAGTACTTC. V and J are TRBV7-2 and TRBJ2-7, with 14 nucleotides matching TRBD2. In germline, CDR1 is SGHTA, CDR2 FQGNSA. CDR3 size: 16 residues. Losses at the gene ends were 1 base for V and 4 bases for J; bases not matched to a gene: 3.

This clone was counted a few times. The chain has TRBV7-9 and TRBJ2-5; 8 nucleotides line up with TRBD1. The end of the DNA is better explained by TRBJ2-7, so the J call may be wrong. This CDR3 region has 15 residues. Germline-derived CDR1 and CDR2 are SEHNR and FQNEAQ (reference sequence). DNA for the CDR3: TGTGCCAGCAGCTTAGGGACAGGGCGAACCTACGAGCAGTACTTC. This codes for CASSLGTGRTYEQYF.

In its sample, this clone was seen a few times. This chain joins TRBV18 and TRBJ1-1, with a weak D call TRBD1 (5 bases). The CDR3 loop spans 11 amino acids. V shed 3 bases and J shed 11 bases, with 10 bases lying between them. Germline CDR1 and CDR2: KGHSH and LQKENI. CDR3 DNA: TGTGCCAGCTCACCCCGGGACGAGGCTTTCTTT. This encodes CASSPRDEAFF.

This chain joins TRBV19 and TRBJ2-4; tentatively, D is TRBD1 or TRBD2 (6 bases each). Trimming cost V 10 bases and J 0 bases, with 16 bases left between them. The CDR3 has 15 amino acids. In germline, CDR1 is LNHDA, CDR2 SQIVND (reference sequence). CDR3 DNA: TGTGCCACCCAAGGAGGGGGGCTAGCCAAAAACATTCAGTACTTC. Amino acids: CATQGGGLAKNIQYF.